Below, 27 T cell receptor beta chains from the same sample are listed, as sequenced in a study of control samples from healthy donors and cancer patients. Some clones are missing from TCRdb's copy, which holds only in-frame ones; the method was immunoSEQ multiplex PCR. The data contain fewer than 90,000 clones, about 87% of them singletons. Sequenced input: blood. The receptor set was obtained from a man in his fifties or sixties in good health.

The chain employs TRBV6-5 and TRBJ2-3; D assignment may be TRBD1 or TRBD2 (5 bases each). The CDR3 loop spans 12 amino acids. V was cut by 7 bases and J by 5 bases, with 10 bases left in between. The V gene's germline CDR1 is MNHEY and CDR2 SVGAGI. The CDR3 reads CASKGPGDTQYF. CDR3 nucleotides: TGTGCCAGCAAGGGACCAGGAGATACGCAGTATTTT.

The rearrangement joins TRBV5-4 to TRBJ2-5; D may match TRBD1 or TRBD2 (6 bases each). This CDR3 is built from 14 residues. V dropped 1 base and J dropped 4 bases, with 11 bases sitting between them. Germline lookup yields CDR1 SGHNT and CDR2 YYREEE (reference sequence). As DNA, the CDR3 is TGTGCCAGCAGCTTGAAACAGGGAGGAGAGACCCAGTACTTC. It translates to CASSLKQGGETQYF.

V and J are TRBV9 and TRBJ2-3; D might be TRBD1 or TRBD2, each matching 5 bases. This CDR3 comprises 15 residues. Per the germline V gene, CDR1 is SGDLS and CDR2 is YYNGEE. Trimming left V 0 bases short and J 6 bases short, with 14 bases between. CDR3 sequence (DNA): TGTGCCAGCAGCGTAGGGGGGTTAATGTACGATACGCAGTATTTT. Translation: CASSVGGLMYDTQYF. Filled out from reference TRBV9 and TRBJ2-3, the complete variable domain reads DSGVTQTPKHLITATGQRVTLRCSPRSGDLSVYWYQQSLDQGLQFLIQYYNGEERAKGNILERFSAQQFPDLHSELNLSSLELGDSALYFCASSVGGLMYDTQYFGPGTRLTVL.

This clone was counted only a few times. The genes are TRBV29-1 and TRBJ1-3; D gene uncertain. V shed 4 bases and J shed 0 bases, with 10 bases lying between them. CDR1 is SQVTM and CDR2 is ANQGSEA in the germline V gene. This CDR3 spans 14 amino acids. DNA for the CDR3: TGCAGCGTTGTATCCGGGAGCTCTGGAAACACCATATATTTT. This translates into CSVVSGSSGNTIYF.

The V call is TRBV28, the J call TRBJ1-1; D gene ambiguous. Germline loops: CDR1 MDHEN, CDR2 SYDVKM. Trimming removed 8 bases from V and 10 bases from J, with 17 bases in between. The CDR3 has 12 residues. DNA of the CDR3: TGTGCCAGCGTCCAAAATCCGCGAGGAGCTTTCTTT. Its translation: CASVQNPRGAFF.

The chain joins TRBV5-1 to TRBJ2-2; 8 bases are a match to TRBD1. Germline-derived CDR1 and CDR2 are SGHRS and YFSETQ. This CDR3 spans 16 amino acids. The V segment lost 6 bases and the J segment 1 base; nucleotides outside the gene matches: 8. The CDR3 coding sequence is TGCGCCAGCACGGACAGGGAGGTCGGGAACACCGGGGAGCTGTTTTTT. Translated, it gives CASTDREVGNTGELFF.

V and J are TRBV7-3 and TRBJ2-1; TRBD1 might be the D (6 bases). Trimming shortened V by 4 bases and J by 7 bases, and 11 bases separated the two germline ends. Germline values: CDR1 SGHTA, CDR2 FQGTGA. CDR3 length: 13 amino acids. The CDR3 is CASSSFTGNEQFF. The CDR3 coding sequence is TGTGCCAGCAGCTCTTTTACAGGGAATGAGCAGTTCTTC.

This clone showed up just a few times. The CDR3 DNA reads as TGTGCCAGCAGCTCTGACCTTGTCGACAGGGGGCCCTACAATGAGCAGTTCTTC. Residues: CASSSDLVDRGPYNEQFF. The chain joins TRBV5-5 to TRBJ2-1, with 10 bases identical to TRBD1. CDR3 size: 18 residues. V shed 3 bases and J 2 bases; nucleotides not matched to a gene: 11. Germline V CDR1 and CDR2: SGHKS, YYEKEE (reference sequence).

This chain uses TRBV4-1 with TRBJ2-1, with D perhaps matching TRBD1 or TRBD2 (5 bases each). Per the germline V gene, CDR1 is MGHRA and CDR2 is YSYEKL. Between the trimmed V and J ends, which lost 1 base and 10 bases, there was a span of 23 bases. The CDR3 consists of 17 residues. The CDR3 is CASSQASAGARGSEQFF. In DNA form, the CDR3 reads TGCGCCAGCAGCCAAGCCTCGGCGGGCGCGAGGGGAAGCGAGCAGTTCTTC.

CDR3 coding DNA: TGTGCCACCAGTCGGGGCGGACTAGCGGGACCCAACCTCTACAATGAGCAGTTCTTC. It yields the protein CATSRGGLAGPNLYNEQFF. The rearrangement links TRBV24-1 to TRBJ2-1; the match to TRBD2 covers 12 bases. CDR3 length: 19 amino acids. V lost 6 bases and J lost 3; bases outside the gene matches: 14. Per the germline V gene, CDR1 is KGHDR and CDR2 is SFDVKD.

The J gene is TRBJ1-2, the V gene TRBV5-1, with 8 bases identical to TRBD1. The ends lost 0 bases at V and 3 bases at J; junction bases unmatched: 13. Germline CDR1 and CDR2: SGHRS and YFSETQ. There are 18 residues in the CDR3. CDR3 residues: CASSLGVAGGATDYGYTF. The CDR3 DNA reads as TGCGCCAGCAGCTTGGGGGTCGCAGGGGGCGCCACTGACTATGGCTACACCTTC.

The chain carries TRBV19 and TRBJ2-2; 9 nucleotides line up with TRBD2. The V gene's germline CDR1 is LNHDA and CDR2 SQIVND (reference sequence). J gave up 4 bases and V 4 bases, and 7 bases lay outside the gene matches. The CDR3 runs 16 residues. Written as DNA, the CDR3 is TGTGCCAGTAGTACTAGCGGGATCCTGGGCACCGGGGAGCTGTTTTTT. Its translation is CASSTSGILGTGELFF.

V gene TRBV18 combines with J gene TRBJ2-6; unclear D gene. This CDR3 has 16 amino acids. Germline V gene sequence: CDR1 KGHSH, CDR2 LQKENI. The V end lost 3 bases, the J end lost 0 bases, and 9 bases lay between the germline ends. In DNA form, the CDR3 reads TGTGCCAGCTCACCTGACGCAAACTCTGGGGCCAACGTCCTGACTTTC. The encoded protein is CASSPDANSGANVLTF.

The gene calls are TRBV3-1 (or the pseudogene TRBV3-2) and TRBJ1-1; TRBD1 is a possible D gene (5 bases). CDR3 length: 14 amino acids. Trimming cost V 8 bases and J 1 base, with 14 bases left between them. Germline CDR1 and CDR2: LGHDT and YNNKEL (reference sequence). The CDR3 here is CASQPSGGNTEAFF. As DNA, the CDR3 is TGTGCCAGCCAGCCAAGCGGGGGGAACACTGAAGCTTTCTTT.

The rearrangement links TRBV7-2 to TRBJ1-1, with 7 bases aligning to TRBD1. The CDR3 length is 14 residues. V gave up 1 base and J gave up 7 bases; unmatched junction bases: 6. Germline lookup yields CDR1 SGHTA and CDR2 FQGNSA. For the CDR3, the DNA is TGTGCCAGCAGCTTAGGAAGGGGGCGGGGTGAAGCTTTCTTT. It translates to CASSLGRGRGEAFF.

V is TRBV21-1 and J is TRBJ2-7; TRBD1 was called by the table and not checked on the DNA. TRBV21-1 is a known pseudogene. The CDR3 extends over 15 amino acids. CDR3 DNA: TGTGCCAGCAGCAACCCCCCGTGGAGGGGGCAAGAGCAGTACTTC. Amino acids: CASSNPPWRGQEQYF.

This clone has a single count. The chain recombines TRBV5-4 with TRBJ2-5; D unclear. Germline V gene sequence: CDR1 SGHNT, CDR2 YYREEE (reference sequence). This CDR3 comprises 15 residues. The V and J ends lost 3 bases and 1 base respectively, with 13 bases between them. This chain's CDR3 is CASSSKQTPQETQYF. The CDR3 DNA sequence: TGTGCCAGCAGCTCAAAACAGACTCCCCAAGAGACCCAGTACTTC.

The V gene is TRBV6-4, the J gene TRBJ1-2; 9 bases agree with TRBD1. J lost 8 bases, V lost 9 bases, and 7 bases had no gene match. The CDR3 sequence is 12 residues long. Germline V gives CDR1 MRHNA, CDR2 SNTAGT. CDR3 coding DNA: TGTGCCAGTTCGGACAGGGGTGGCGGCTACACCTTC. Protein sequence: CASSDRGGGYTF.

The chain links TRBV9 to TRBJ2-1, with 10 nucleotides matching TRBD2. Trimming at V came to 0 bases and at J to 9 bases, leaving 6 bases not matched to a gene. The CDR3 consists of 15 residues. CDR1 and CDR2 from the germline V gene are SGDLS and YYNGEE. CDR3 in DNA: TGTGCCAGCAGCGTAGGAGCGGGGGGGCTTAGTGAGCAGTTCTTC. Its translation is CASSVGAGGLSEQFF.

The V gene is TRBV5-6, the J gene TRBJ2-7; 12 bases line up with TRBD2. Germline V gene lookup returns CDR1 SGHDT and CDR2 YYEEEE. The CDR3 totals 15 residues. Losses at the gene ends were 0 bases for V and 4 bases for J; bases not matched to a gene: 2. The CDR3 is CASSLASGRVYEQYF. As DNA, the CDR3 is TGTGCCAGCAGCTTGGCTAGCGGGAGGGTATACGAGCAGTACTTC.

V gene TRBV15 combines with J gene TRBJ2-5; D perhaps matches TRBD1 (7 bases). The CDR3 has 14 residues. Germline CDR1 LNHNV, CDR2 YYDKDF (reference sequence). The V gene lost 0 bases and the J gene lost 4 bases, with 9 bases spanning the gap. The CDR3 bases are TGTGCCACCAGCAGAGATCAGGGGGGAGAGACCCAGTACTTC. This sequence encodes CATSRDQGGETQYF.

This clone was counted a few times. The chain combines TRBV7-9 with TRBJ2-7; D may be TRBD2 (6 bases). This CDR3 region has 12 residues. Trimming cost V 5 bases and J 2 bases, with 7 bases left between them. CDR1 and CDR2 from the germline V gene are SEHNR and FQNEAQ (reference sequence). The CDR3 DNA reads TGTGCCAGCAGCGGCGGGACCTACGAGCAGTACTTC. It yields the protein CASSGGTYEQYF.

This chain uses TRBV3-1 (or the pseudogene TRBV3-2) with TRBJ2-7; perhaps TRBD1 as D (5 bases). Trimming took off 5 bases at V and 5 bases at J, with 19 bases between the two ends. Germline CDR1 reads LGHDT; CDR2 reads YNNKEL (reference sequence). The CDR3 contains 15 residues. CDR3 in amino acids: CASSTLDRTWNEQYF. CDR3 in DNA: TGTGCCAGCAGCACTCTAGACAGAACGTGGAACGAGCAGTACTTC.

The rearrangement joins TRBV7-3 to TRBJ1-6; TRBD1 might be the D (6 bases). Germline loops: CDR1 SGHTA, CDR2 FQGTGA. The CDR3 extends over 16 amino acids. V was trimmed by 1 base and J by 7 bases, leaving 14 bases between them. The CDR3 region is CASSLNRVGKNSPLHF. CDR3 in DNA: TGTGCCAGCAGCTTAAACAGGGTTGGGAAAAATTCACCCCTCCACTTT.

The chain has TRBV27 and TRBJ1-5; D perhaps matches TRBD1 (6 bases). The CDR3 loop spans 15 amino acids. V lost 8 bases and J 7 bases, leaving 21 bases between the germline ends. Looked up from germline, CDR1 is MNHEY and CDR2 is SMNVEV (reference sequence). CDR3: CASVPAPGVGQPQHF. CDR3 nucleotide sequence: TGTGCCAGCGTCCCCGCCCCAGGGGTCGGGCAGCCCCAGCATTTT.

This chain connects TRBV28 to TRBJ2-7; D is perhaps TRBD1 or TRBD2 (5 bases each). The CDR3 length is 15 residues. Between the trimmed V and J ends, which lost 6 bases and 6 bases, there was a span of 21 bases. CDR1 and CDR2 (germline): MDHEN, SYDVKM. The CDR3 DNA follows: TGTGCCAGCAGACACCGGGACCCTAATCGGGGCGAGCAGTACTTC. This codes for CASRHRDPNRGEQYF.

This clone was seen a few times. The rearrangement links TRBV28 to TRBJ2-1; D might be TRBD2 (5 bases). The length of the CDR3 is 18 residues. Germline V gene sequence: CDR1 MDHEN, CDR2 SYDVKM. V was shortened by 1 base and J by 0 bases, with 16 bases between the two germline ends. The CDR3 DNA reads TGTGCCAGCAGTTTATCCGGGGTTCGGGGAGCCTCCTACAATGAGCAGTTCTTC. Its protein product is CASSLSGVRGASYNEQFF.